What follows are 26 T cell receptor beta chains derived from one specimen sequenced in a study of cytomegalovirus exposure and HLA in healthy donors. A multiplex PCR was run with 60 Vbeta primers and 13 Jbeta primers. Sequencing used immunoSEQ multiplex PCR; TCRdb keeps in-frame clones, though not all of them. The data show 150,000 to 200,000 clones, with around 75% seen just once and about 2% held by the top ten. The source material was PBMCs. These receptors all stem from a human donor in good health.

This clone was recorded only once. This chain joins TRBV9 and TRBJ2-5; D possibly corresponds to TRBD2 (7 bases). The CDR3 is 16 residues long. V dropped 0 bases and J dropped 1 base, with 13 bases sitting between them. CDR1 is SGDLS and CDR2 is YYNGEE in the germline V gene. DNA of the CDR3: TGTGCCAGCAGCGTAGCGGGGGGCTTGTCCCAAGAGACCCAGTACTTC. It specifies CASSVAGGLSQETQYF.

The CDR3 sequence is CASSFWTGRDEQYF. The CDR3 DNA sequence: TGTGCCAGCAGCTTTTGGACAGGGCGCGACGAGCAGTACTTC. The V and J genes are TRBV5-4 and TRBJ2-5; TRBD1 aligns across 8 bases. With the DNA end fitting TRBJ2-7 better, the J assignment may be wrong. Germline CDR1 reads SGHNT; CDR2 reads YYREEE (reference sequence). The CDR3 covers 14 residues.

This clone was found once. This CDR3 reads CASQENYGYTF. CDR3 bases: TGTGCCAGCCAGGAAAACTATGGCTACACCTTC. The chain recombines TRBV2 with TRBJ1-2; the D is unclear. The CDR3 has 11 residues. Trimming removed 8 bases at V and 2 bases at J, with 6 bases between. Germline V lookup: CDR1 SNHLY, CDR2 FYNNEI.

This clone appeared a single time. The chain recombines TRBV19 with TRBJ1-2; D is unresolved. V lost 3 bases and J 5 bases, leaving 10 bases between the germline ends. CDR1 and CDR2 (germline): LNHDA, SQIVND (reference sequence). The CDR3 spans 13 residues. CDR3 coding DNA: TGTGCCAGTAGTATTAACAGAATGTATGGCTACACCTTC. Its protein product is CASSINRMYGYTF.

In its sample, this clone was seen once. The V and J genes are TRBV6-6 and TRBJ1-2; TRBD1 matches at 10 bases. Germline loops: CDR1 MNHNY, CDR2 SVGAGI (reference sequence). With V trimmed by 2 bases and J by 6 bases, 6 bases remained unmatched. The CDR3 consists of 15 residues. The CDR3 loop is CASSYLTGGANGYTF. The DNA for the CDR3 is TGTGCCAGCAGTTACCTGACAGGGGGCGCCAATGGCTACACCTTC.

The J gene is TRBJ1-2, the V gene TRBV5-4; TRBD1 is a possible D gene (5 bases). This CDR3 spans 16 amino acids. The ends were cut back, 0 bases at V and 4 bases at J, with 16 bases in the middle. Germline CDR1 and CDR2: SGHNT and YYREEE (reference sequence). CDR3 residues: CASSLAKEGRSYGYTF. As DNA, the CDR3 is TGTGCCAGCAGCTTGGCCAAGGAGGGGAGGAGCTATGGCTACACCTTC.

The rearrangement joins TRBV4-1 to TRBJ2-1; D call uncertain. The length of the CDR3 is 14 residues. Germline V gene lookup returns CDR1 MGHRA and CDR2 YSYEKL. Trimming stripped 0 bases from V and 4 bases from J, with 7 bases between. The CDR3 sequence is CASSQEAQYNEQFF. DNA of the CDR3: TGCGCCAGCAGCCAAGAGGCCCAATACAATGAGCAGTTCTTC.

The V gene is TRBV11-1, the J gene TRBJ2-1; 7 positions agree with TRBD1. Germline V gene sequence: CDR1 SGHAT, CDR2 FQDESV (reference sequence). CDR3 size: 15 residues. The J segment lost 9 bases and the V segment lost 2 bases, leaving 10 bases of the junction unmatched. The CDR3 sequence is CASSLTGDLYGEQFF. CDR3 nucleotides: TGTGCCAGCAGCTTAACAGGGGATTTGTATGGTGAGCAGTTCTTC.

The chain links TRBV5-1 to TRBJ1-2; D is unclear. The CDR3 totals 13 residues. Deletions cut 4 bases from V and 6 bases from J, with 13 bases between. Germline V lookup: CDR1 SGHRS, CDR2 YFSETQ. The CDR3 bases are TGCGCCAGCAGCGACAACGAGGGAAATGGCTACACCTTC. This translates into CASSDNEGNGYTF. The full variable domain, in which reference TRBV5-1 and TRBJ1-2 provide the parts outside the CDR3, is KAGVTQTPRYLIKTRGQQVTLSCSPISGHRSVSWYQQTPGQGLQFLFEYFSETQRNKGNFPGRFSGRQFSNSRSEMNVSTLELGDSALYLCASSDNEGNGYTFGSGTRLTVV.

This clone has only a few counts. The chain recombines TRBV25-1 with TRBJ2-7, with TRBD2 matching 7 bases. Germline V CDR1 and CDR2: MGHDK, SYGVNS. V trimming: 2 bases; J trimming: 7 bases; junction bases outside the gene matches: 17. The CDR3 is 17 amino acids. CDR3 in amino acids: CASSELTAGLTPGEQYF. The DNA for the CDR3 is TGTGCCAGCAGTGAACTAACAGCGGGACTCACCCCAGGGGAGCAGTACTTC.

The CDR3 is CASSESVGQGTSYEQYF. The CDR3 coding sequence is TGTGCCAGCAGTGAATCCGTCGGACAGGGTACGTCCTACGAGCAGTACTTC. The J gene is TRBJ2-7, the V gene TRBV25-1, with TRBD1 identical over 8 bases. The J segment lost 1 base and the V segment lost 1 base, leaving 9 bases of the junction unmatched. The CDR3 spans 17 residues. Germline loops: CDR1 MGHDK, CDR2 SYGVNS.

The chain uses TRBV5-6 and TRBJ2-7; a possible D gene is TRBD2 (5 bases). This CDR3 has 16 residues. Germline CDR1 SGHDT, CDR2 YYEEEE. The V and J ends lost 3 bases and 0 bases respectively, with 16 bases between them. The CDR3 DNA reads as TGTGCCAGCAGCTACTTAGAGGGCAGTAGCTCCTACGAGCAGTACTTC. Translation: CASSYLEGSSSYEQYF.

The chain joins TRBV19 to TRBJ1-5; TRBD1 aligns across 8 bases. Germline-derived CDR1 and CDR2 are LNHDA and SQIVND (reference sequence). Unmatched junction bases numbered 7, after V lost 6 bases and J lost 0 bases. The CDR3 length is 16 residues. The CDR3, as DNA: TGTGCCAGTAGCACAACAGGGGGTTATAGCAATCAGCCCCAGCATTTT. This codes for CASSTTGGYSNQPQHF.

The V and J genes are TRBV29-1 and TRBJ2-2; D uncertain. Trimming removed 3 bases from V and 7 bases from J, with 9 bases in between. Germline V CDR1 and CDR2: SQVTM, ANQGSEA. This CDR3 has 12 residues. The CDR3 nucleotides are TGCAGCGTTGATCGGGTGGGCGGGGAGCTGTTTTTT. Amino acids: CSVDRVGGELFF.

The CDR3 is CASSANREYHEQYF. The CDR3 bases are TGTGCCAGCAGTGCCAACAGGGAATATCACGAGCAGTACTTC. The chain couples TRBV2 to TRBJ2-7; TRBD1 might be the D (6 bases). Germline values: CDR1 SNHLY, CDR2 FYNNEI. Between the trimmed V and J ends, which lost 4 bases and 5 bases, there was a span of 15 bases. The CDR3 runs 14 residues.

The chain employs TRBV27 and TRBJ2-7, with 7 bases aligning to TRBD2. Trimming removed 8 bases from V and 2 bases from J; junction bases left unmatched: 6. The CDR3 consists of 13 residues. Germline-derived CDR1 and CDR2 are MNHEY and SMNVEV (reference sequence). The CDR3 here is CASGGGPAYEQYF. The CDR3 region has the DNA TGTGCCAGCGGCGGGGGTCCCGCCTACGAGCAGTACTTC.

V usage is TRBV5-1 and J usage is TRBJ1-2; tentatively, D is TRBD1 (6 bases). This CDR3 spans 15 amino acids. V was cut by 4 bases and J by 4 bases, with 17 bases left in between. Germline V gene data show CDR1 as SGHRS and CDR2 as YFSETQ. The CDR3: CASSLGLDRTYGYTF. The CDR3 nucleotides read TGCGCCAGCAGCCTGGGGTTAGACAGGACCTATGGCTACACCTTC.

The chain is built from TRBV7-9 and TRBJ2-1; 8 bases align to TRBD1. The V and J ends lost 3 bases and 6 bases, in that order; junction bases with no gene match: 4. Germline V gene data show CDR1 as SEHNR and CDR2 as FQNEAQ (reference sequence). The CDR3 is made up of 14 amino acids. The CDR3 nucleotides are TGTGCCAGCAGCTTGGAAGACAGGGGCAATGAGCAGTTCTTC. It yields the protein CASSLEDRGNEQFF.

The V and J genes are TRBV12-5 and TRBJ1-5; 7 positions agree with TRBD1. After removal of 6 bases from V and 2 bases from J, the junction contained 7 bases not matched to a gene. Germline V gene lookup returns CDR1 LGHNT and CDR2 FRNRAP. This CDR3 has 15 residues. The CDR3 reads CASGQTQGGNQPQHF. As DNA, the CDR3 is TGTGCTAGTGGGCAGACTCAGGGGGGCAATCAGCCCCAGCATTTT.

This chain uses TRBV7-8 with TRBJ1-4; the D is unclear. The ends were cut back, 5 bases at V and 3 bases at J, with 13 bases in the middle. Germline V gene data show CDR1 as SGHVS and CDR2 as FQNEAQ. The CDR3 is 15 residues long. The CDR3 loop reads CASSLTGWSNEKLFF. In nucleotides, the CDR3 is TGTGCCAGCAGCCTAACGGGGTGGTCTAATGAAAAACTGTTTTTT.

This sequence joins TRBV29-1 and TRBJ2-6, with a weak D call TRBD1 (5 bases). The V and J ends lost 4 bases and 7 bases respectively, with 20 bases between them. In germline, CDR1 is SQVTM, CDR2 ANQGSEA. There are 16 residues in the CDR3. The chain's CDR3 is CSVGGIAGSGANVLTF. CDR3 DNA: TGCAGCGTTGGGGGCATTGCTGGCTCCGGCGCCAACGTCCTGACTTTC. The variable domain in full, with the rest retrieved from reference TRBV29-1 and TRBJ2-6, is SAVISQKPSRDICQRGTSLTIQCQVDSQVTMMFWYRQQPGQSLTLIATANQGSEATYESGFVIDKFPISRPNLTFSTLTVSNMSPEDSSIYLCSVGGIAGSGANVLTFGAGSRLTVL.

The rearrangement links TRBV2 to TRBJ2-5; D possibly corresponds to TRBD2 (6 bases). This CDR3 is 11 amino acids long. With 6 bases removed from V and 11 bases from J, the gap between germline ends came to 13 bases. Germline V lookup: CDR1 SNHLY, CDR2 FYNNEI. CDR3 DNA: TGTGCCAGCAGCCCCGGGGGAGAGCAGTACTTC. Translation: CASSPGGEQYF.

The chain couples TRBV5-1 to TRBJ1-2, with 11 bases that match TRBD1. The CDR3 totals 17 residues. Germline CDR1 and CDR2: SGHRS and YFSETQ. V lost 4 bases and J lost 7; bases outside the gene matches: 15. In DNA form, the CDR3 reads TGCGCCAGCAGCCAACGAGGGACAGGGGGTCAGGGCACTGGCTACACCTTC. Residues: CASSQRGTGGQGTGYTF.

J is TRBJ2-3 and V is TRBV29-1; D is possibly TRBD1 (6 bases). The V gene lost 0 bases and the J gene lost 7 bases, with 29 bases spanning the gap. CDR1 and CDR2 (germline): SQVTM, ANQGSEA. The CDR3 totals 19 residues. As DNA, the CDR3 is TGCAGCGTTGAAGACCTCACCCACCACAGGGCCCTTTTGGTAAATACGCAGTATTTT. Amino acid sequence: CSVEDLTHHRALLVNTQYF.

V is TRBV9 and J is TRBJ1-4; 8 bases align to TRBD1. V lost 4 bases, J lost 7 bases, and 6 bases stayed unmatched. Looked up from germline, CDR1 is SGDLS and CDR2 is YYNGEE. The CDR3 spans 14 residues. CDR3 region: CASSPGQGSEKLFF. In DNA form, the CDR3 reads TGTGCCAGCAGCCCCGGACAGGGAAGTGAAAAACTGTTTTTT. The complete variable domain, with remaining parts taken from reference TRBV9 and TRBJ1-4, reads DSGVTQTPKHLITATGQRVTLRCSPRSGDLSVYWYQQSLDQGLQFLIQYYNGEERAKGNILERFSAQQFPDLHSELNLSSLELGDSALYFCASSPGQGSEKLFFGSGTQLSVL.

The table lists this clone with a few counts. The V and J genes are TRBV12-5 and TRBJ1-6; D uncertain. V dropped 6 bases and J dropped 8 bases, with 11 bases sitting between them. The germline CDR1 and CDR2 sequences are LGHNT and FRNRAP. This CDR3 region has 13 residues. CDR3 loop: CASGKTSDSPLHF. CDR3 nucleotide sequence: TGTGCTAGTGGCAAAACCTCGGATTCACCCCTCCACTTT.